One T cell receptor beta chain is described in this entry. The data originate from a study of patients and donors after allogeneic stem cell transplantation. In TCRdb, the RT-PCR reads were re-called with MiXCR into one record per CDR3 protein. The table has roughly 960,000 distinct CDR3 sequences, roughly 18% seen once. The sequence came from a human donor who was either an allogeneic HSCT recipient or a stem cell or donor lymphocyte infusion donor (not recorded which). It is not recorded whose cells these are; they may come from a transplant donor. Sequencing input: blood, either unsorted or a sorted T cell fraction (not recorded which).

The CDR3 region has the DNA TGTGCCAGCAGGCTGCGTTCGGGTCTCCAAGAGACCCAGTACTTC. Translated, it gives CASRLRSGLQETQYF. V usage is TRBV2 and J usage is TRBJ2-5; no definite D call. Germline assignment: CDR1 SNHLY and CDR2 FYNNEI. Between the trimmed V and J ends, which lost 6 bases and 1 base, there was a span of 15 bases. The CDR3 consists of 15 residues.